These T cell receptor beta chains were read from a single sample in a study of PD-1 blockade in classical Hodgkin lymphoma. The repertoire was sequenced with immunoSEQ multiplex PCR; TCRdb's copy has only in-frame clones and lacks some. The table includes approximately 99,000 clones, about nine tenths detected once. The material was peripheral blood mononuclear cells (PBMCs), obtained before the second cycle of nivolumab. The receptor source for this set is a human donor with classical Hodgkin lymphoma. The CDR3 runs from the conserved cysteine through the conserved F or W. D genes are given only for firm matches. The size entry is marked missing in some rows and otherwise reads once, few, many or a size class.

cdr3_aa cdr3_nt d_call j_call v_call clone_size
CASRKGGTGENIQYF TGTGCCAGCAGAAAAGGGGGGACAGGGGAAAACATTCAGTACTTC TRBD1 TRBJ2-4 TRBV6-1 -
CASSYSDRGRYGYTF TGTGCCAGCAGTTACTCGGACAGGGGAAGGTATGGCTACACCTTC TRBD1 TRBJ1-2 TRBV6-6 -
CASSQVLTGTGNTIYF TGTGCCAGCAGCCAAGTACTCACAGGGACGGGGAACACCATATATTTT - TRBJ1-3 TRBV4-2 few
CASSLVSEAFF TGTGCCAGCAGCTTAGTTTCTGAAGCTTTCTTT - TRBJ1-1 TRBV7-9 -
CASSTLAEGSYEQYF TGTGCCAGCAGTACGCTAGCGGAGGGCTCCTACGAGCAGTACTTC TRBD2 TRBJ2-7 TRBV6-6 -
CASSFSGQSGGYTF TGCGCCAGCAGCTTTTCGGGACAGTCGGGTGGCTACACCTTC TRBD1 TRBJ1-2 TRBV5-1 -
CASSPPDQPPTNTIYF TGTGCCAGCTCACCACCGGACCAGCCACCTACCAACACCATATATTTT - TRBJ1-3 TRBV18 -
CASSLYPRIWETQYF TGTGCCAGCAGTTTATATCCCAGAATATGGGAGACCCAGTACTTC - TRBJ2-5 TRBV27 -
CASSQGQREMDEQYF TGCGCCAGCAGCCAGGGCCAGCGGGAGATGGATGAGCAGTACTTC TRBD2 TRBJ2-7 TRBV4-1 -
CSVVKQETNYGYTF TGCAGCGTTGTAAAACAGGAAACTAACTATGGCTACACCTTC - TRBJ1-2 TRBV29-1 -
CASSPFSGGDEKLFF TGTGCCAGCAGCCCCTTCTCGGGGGGCGATGAAAAACTGTTTTTT - TRBJ1-4 TRBV2 -
CASIFLTSGRNEQYF TGTGCCAGCATCTTCCTAACTAGCGGGAGGAACGAGCAGTACTTC TRBD2 TRBJ2-7 TRBV6-5 -
CASSPSVGPYEQYF TGTGCCAGCAGCCCCTCCGTAGGTCCCTACGAGCAGTACTTC - TRBJ2-7 TRBV7-7 -
CASSLVGGSAFF TGTGCCAGCAGTTTAGTGGGGGGCTCTGCTTTCTTT - TRBJ1-1 TRBV27 once
CASSRAAYGYTF TGTGCCAGCAGTCGGGCAGCCTATGGCTACACCTTC - TRBJ1-2 TRBV6-1 -
CAWSPYTGFGREQYF TGTGCCTGGAGTCCATATACAGGGTTCGGGAGGGAGCAGTACTTC - TRBJ2-7 TRBV30 many
CASSYSDRARTQYF TGTGCCAGCAGTTACTCGGACAGGGCAAGGACCCAGTACTTC TRBD1 TRBJ2-5 TRBV6-5 -
CASSPSDTGLTDTQYF TGTGCCAGCAGCCCCTCAGACACAGGGTTGACAGATACGCAGTATTTT - TRBJ2-3 TRBV5-4 few
CAGQTEGGGPYNEQFF TGTGCCGGACAAACCGAGGGGGGAGGGCCCTACAATGAGCAGTTCTTC - TRBJ2-1 TRBV7-9 -
CASRRDIFMNTEAFF TGCGCCAGCAGAAGGGACATTTTCATGAACACTGAAGCTTTCTTT - TRBJ1-1 TRBV10-2 -
CASSRQGALGEQYF TGTGCCAGCTCAAGACAGGGGGCGCTGGGCGAGCAGTACTTC TRBD1 TRBJ2-7 TRBV18 -
CASSYGPKGSYEQYF TGTGCCAGCAGTTACGGACCCAAAGGGTCCTACGAGCAGTACTTC - TRBJ2-7 TRBV7-9 -
CASSIYGQGYAGELFF TGTGCCAGCAGTATCTACGGACAGGGGTACGCCGGGGAGCTGTTTTTT TRBD1 TRBJ2-2 TRBV28 -
CASSFQGNTEAFF TGTGCCAGCAGCTTCCAGGGTAACACTGAAGCTTTCTTT - TRBJ1-1 TRBV5-8 -